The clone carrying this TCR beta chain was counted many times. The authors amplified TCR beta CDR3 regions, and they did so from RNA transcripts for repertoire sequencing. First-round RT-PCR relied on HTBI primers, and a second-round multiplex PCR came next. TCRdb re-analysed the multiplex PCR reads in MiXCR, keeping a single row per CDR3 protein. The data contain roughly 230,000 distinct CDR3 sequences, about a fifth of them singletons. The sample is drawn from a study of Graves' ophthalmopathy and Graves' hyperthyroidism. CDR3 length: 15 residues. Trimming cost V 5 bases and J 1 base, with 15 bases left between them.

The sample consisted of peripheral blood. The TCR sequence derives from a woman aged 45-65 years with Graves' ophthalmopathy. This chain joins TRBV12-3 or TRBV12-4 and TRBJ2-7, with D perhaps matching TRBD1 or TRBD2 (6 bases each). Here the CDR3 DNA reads TGTGCCAGCAGTAGGAGGGGGGACGGATCCTACGAGCAGTACTTC. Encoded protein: CASSRRGDGSYEQYF.